This T cell receptor (beta chain) was sequenced for a study of T cell clusters in autoimmune cytopenias. TRB was amplified from roughly 250 ng of peripheral blood genomic DNA per sample. Per germline, CDR1 MNHNS and CDR2 SASEGT. This CDR3 region has 15 residues. TRB was amplified by touch-down multiplex PCR, primer pools A and B combined. TCRdb processed the multiplex PCR reads again and assigns one entry to each CDR3 protein, with no DNA. The sample table includes around 6,300 distinct CDR3 sequences. Separately, the same data were catalogued under a study of T cell repertoires in aging, cancer and after chemotherapy. That study reports: Age-matched healthy donors had significantly more diverse, less clonal blood TCR repertoires than untreated cancer patients. Healthy donors lost TCR diversity with age mainly through richness, cancer patients through richness and evenness.

The sequence derives from a human donor in good health. The V call is TRBV6-1, the J call TRBJ2-2; TCRdb returns TRBD1, unconfirmable since there is no DNA. Input material: peripheral blood. CDR3 in amino acids: CASNPGTTNTGELFF.